This T cell receptor beta chain was retrieved from a study of T cell repertoires in cytomegalovirus infection (dated by TCRdb to between 2018 and 2020). Regarding the study in general: The HLA type of each donor mattered for the analysis, because public TCR beta signatures pointed to carriage of CMV infection along with the matching HLA type.

Notes on this clonotype: Which antigen it targets is not known. No base-level quality is on record; no much larger clone is a single base apart.

Including cysteine and phenylalanine, the CDR3 has 15 amino acids. This entry keeps only the CDR3 DNA: 45 bases, framed from base 1. At the junction V is shortened by 5 bases and J by 7 bases; bases outside the gene matches: 10. CDR1 and CDR2 were assigned from the germline V gene as SGHVS and FNYEAQ. The research as a whole found: In both this cohort and an independent cohort of some 350 donors, the cumulative frequency of public TCR beta family members distinguished carriers of CMV infection plus the relevant HLA type. The ex vivo response was dominated by HLA-C-restricted CMV-specific TCR beta clonotypes, and the single most frequent clonotype in two of eight donors was supplied by these HLA-C-restricted clonotypes.

The instrument was an Illumina HiSeq 1500. TCRdb trimmed public reads at Q25 via fastp, called clones via MiXCR and kept in-frame beta chains. Each CDR3 protein gets just one entry, which takes the most common genes and DNA from the rows behind it. The sample table records around 530,000 distinct CDR3 sequences; approximately 15% of these occur just once. Together, the top ten hold more than 20% of the sample. The TCR comes from a human donor in good health (CMV status not recorded). Some clones in this sample may be carry-over from other donors' samples. The sequence is built from TRBV7-6 and TRBJ2-1; 8 bases in between match TRBD2. The material sequenced was CD8+ T cells from PBMCs. The CDR3 has the sequence CASSPYREGGNEQFF. The nucleotides read TGTGCCAGCAGCCCTTACCGGGAGGGTGGGAATGAGCAGTTCTTC.